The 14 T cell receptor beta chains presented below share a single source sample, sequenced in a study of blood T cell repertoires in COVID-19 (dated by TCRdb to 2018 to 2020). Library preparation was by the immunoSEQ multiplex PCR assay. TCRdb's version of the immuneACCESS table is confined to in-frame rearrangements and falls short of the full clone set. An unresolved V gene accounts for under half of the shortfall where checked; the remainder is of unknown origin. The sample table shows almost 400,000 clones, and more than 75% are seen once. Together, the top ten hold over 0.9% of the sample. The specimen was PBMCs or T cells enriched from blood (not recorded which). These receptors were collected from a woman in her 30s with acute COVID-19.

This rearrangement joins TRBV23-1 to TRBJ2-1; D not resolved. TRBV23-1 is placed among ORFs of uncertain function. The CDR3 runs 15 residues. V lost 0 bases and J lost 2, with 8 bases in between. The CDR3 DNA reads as TGCGCCAGCAGTCAATCGGGCAGTGCCTACAATGAGCAGTTCTTC. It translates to CASSQSGSAYNEQFF.

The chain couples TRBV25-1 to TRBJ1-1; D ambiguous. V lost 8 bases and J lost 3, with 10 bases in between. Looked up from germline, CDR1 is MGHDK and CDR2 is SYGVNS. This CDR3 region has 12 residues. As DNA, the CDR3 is TGTGCCAGCCGGTACGGGGACACTGAAGCTTTCTTT. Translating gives CASRYGDTEAFF.

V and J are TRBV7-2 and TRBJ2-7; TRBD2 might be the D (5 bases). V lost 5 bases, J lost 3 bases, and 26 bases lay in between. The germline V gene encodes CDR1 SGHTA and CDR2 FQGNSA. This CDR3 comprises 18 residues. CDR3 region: CASSLTAPTAGGGYEQYF. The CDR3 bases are TGTGCCAGCAGCCTTACCGCCCCGACCGCTGGAGGAGGCTACGAGCAGTACTTC. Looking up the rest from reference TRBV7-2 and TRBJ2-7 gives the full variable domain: GAGVSQSPSNKVTEKGKDVELRCDPISGHTALYWYRQSLGQGLEFLIYFQGNSAPDKSGLPSDRFSAERTGGSVSTLTIQRTQQEDSAVYLCASSLTAPTAGGGYEQYFGPGTRLTVT.

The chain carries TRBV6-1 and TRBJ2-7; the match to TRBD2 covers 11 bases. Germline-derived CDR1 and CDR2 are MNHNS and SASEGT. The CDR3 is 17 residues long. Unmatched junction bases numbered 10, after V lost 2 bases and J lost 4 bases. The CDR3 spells CASSEPTLLAGEYEQYF. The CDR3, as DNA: TGTGCCAGCAGTGAACCTACTTTACTAGCGGGGGAGTACGAGCAGTACTTC.

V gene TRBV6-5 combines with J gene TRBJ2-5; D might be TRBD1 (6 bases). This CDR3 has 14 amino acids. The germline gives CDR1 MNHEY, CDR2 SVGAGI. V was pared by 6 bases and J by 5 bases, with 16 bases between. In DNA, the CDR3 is TGTGCCAGCAGCCTTCGGACAGCAGGGGAGACCCAGTACTTC. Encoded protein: CASSLRTAGETQYF.

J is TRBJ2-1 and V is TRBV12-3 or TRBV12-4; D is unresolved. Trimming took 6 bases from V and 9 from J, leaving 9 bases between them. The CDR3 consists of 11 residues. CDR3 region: CASRLYGEQFF. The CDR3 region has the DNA TGTGCCAGCAGATTATACGGTGAGCAGTTCTTC.

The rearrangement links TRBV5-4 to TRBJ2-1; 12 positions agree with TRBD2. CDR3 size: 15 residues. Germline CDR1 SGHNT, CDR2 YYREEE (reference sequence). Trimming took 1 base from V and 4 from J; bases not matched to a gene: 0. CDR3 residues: CASSLTSGGYNEQFF. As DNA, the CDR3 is TGTGCCAGCAGCTTGACTAGCGGGGGGTACAATGAGCAGTTCTTC.

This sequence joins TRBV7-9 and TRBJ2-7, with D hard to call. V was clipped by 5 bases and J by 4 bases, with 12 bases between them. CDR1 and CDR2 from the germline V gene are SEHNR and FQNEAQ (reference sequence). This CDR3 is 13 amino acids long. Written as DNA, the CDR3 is TGTGCCAGCAGCCCGACTTCTCAGTACGAGCAGTACTTC. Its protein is CASSPTSQYEQYF.

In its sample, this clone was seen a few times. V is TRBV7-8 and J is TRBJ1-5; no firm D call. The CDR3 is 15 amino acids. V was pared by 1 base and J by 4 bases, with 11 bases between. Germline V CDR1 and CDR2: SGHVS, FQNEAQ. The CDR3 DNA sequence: TGTGCCAGCAGCTTAGTAGAGGCGGTGAATCAGCCCCAGCATTTT. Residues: CASSLVEAVNQPQHF.

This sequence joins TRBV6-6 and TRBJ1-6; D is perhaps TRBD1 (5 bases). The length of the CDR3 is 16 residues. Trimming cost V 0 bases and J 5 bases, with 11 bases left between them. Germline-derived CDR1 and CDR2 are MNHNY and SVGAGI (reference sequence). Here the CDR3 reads CASSYSPGEDNSPLHF. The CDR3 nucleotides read TGTGCCAGCAGTTACTCCCCGGGGGAGGATAATTCACCCCTCCACTTT.

The CDR3 sequence is CASSLGLAGNEETQYF. DNA for the CDR3: TGTGCCAGCAGCTTAGGACTAGCGGGGAATGAGGAGACCCAGTACTTC. The V call is TRBV7-3, the J call TRBJ2-5; the match to TRBD2 covers 12 bases. There are 16 residues in the CDR3. Looked up from germline, CDR1 is SGHTA and CDR2 is FQGTGA. The V and J ends lost 2 bases and 5 bases, in that order; junction bases with no gene match: 6.

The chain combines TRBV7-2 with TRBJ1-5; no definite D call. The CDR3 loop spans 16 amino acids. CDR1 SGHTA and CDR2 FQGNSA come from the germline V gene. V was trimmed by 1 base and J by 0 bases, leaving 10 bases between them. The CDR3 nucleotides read TGTGCCAGCAGCTTAGAGCCAGGTAATAGCAATCAGCCCCAGCATTTT. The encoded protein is CASSLEPGNSNQPQHF.

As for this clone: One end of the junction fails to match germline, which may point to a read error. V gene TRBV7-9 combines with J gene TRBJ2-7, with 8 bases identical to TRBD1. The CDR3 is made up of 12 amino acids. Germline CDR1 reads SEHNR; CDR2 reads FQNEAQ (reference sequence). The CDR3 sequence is CASSFGGGQGLF. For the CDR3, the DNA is TGTGCCAGCAGCTTTGGGGGAGGACAGGGTTTATTC.

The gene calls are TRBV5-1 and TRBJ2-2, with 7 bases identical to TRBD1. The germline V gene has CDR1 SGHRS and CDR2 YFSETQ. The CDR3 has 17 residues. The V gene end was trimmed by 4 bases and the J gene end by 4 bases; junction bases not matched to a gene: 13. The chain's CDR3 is CASSTLMGTAATGELFF. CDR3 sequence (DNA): TGCGCCAGCAGCACCCTGATGGGGACAGCGGCCACCGGGGAGCTGTTTTTT.